This TCR beta chain is from a study of control samples from healthy donors and cancer patients. The assay was immunoSEQ multiplex PCR, and TCRdb's table has in-frame clones only and misses some. The sample holds approximately 72,000 clones, roughly 90% seen once. The CDR3 totals 14 residues. V lost 6 bases to trimming and J lost 6 bases; unmatched junction nucleotides: 7. Germline CDR1 reads MNHEY; CDR2 reads SVGAGI. This sequence was found in a man aged 45 to 65 in good health. The V gene is TRBV6-5, the J gene TRBJ2-2, with 7 bases lining up with TRBD1. The sequenced material came from blood. In nucleotides, the CDR3 is TGTGCCAGCAGGGCGACAGGGCATGCCGGGGAGCTGTTTTTT. Translation gives CASRATGHAGELFF.